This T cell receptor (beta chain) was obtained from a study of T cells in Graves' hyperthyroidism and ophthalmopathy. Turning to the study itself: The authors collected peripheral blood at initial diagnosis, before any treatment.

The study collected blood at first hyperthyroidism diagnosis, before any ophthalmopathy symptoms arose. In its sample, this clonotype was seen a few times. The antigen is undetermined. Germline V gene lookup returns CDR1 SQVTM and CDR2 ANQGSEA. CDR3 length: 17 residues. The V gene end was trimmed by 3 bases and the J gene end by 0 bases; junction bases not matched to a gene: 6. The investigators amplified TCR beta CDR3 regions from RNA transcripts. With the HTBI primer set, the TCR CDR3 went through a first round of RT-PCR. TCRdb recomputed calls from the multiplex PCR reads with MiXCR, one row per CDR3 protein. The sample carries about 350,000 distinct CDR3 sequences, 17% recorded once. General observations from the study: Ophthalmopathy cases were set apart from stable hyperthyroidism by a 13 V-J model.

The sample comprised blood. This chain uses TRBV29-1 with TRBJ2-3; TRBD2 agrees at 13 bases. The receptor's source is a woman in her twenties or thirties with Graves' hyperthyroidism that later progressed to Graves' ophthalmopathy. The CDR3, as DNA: TGCAGCGTTGATGGACTAGCGGGGGTTTACAGCACAGATACGCAGTATTTT. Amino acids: CSVDGLAGVYSTDTQYF.